Listed here is a single TCR beta chain. Its antigen is not known. For TCR, cDNA came from 5'RACE template switching, which added a universal primer site and UMIs. TCRdb reanalysed the 5' RACE reads using MiXCR and keeps one entry per CDR3 protein. The table records some 420,000 distinct CDR3 sequences, around a sixth of them present only once. Germline V gene sequence: CDR1 MNHEY, CDR2 SVGAGI. There are 15 residues in the CDR3. Losses at the gene ends were 6 bases for V and 2 bases for J; bases not matched to a gene: 5. This record belongs to a study of T cells after yellow fever vaccination. Across the study: Fractions of limited cellularity were prepared by means of SMART-Seq v4 Ultra Low Input.

Regarding the study as a whole: Subsequent booster samples again held most clones from primary vaccination (96% CD4, about 86% CD8).

The clonotype comes from a man aged 18 to 29 who received the YFV17D yellow fever vaccine. Sequencing was performed on PBMCs, taken before the yellow fever booster vaccination. The chain joins TRBV6-5 to TRBJ2-2; 8 positions match TRBD1. CDR3 region: CASSRTGFNTGELFF. The CDR3 bases are TGTGCCAGCAGCCGGACAGGGTTTAACACCGGGGAGCTGTTTTTT.